This is a list of T cell receptor beta chains from one sample in a study of CD8 T cells in ankylosing spondylitis. TCRdb ran MiXCR on the 5' RACE reads and lists one entry per CDR3 protein. The table shows some 250,000 distinct CDR3 sequences, with around 9.2% occurring only once. Sequencing was carried out using blood, either unsorted or a sorted T cell fraction (not recorded which). These receptor sequences come from a male donor with ankylosing spondylitis or in good health (not recorded which). Both conserved end residues are part of each CDR3. Each record gives: J gene, D gene, clone size, V gene, CDR3 protein, CDR3 DNA. D genes are given only for firm matches. Rows may omit the clone size; those that give it use once, few, many or a size class.

j_call: TRBJ1-1
d_call: .
clone_size: many
v_call: TRBV18
cdr3_aa: CASSPIVGDTEAFF
cdr3_nt: TGTGCCAGCTCACCAATCGTTGGAGACACTGAAGCTTTCTTT

j_call: TRBJ1-5
d_call: .
clone_size: many
v_call: TRBV12-3/TRBV12-4
cdr3_aa: CASNSRADQPQHF
cdr3_nt: TGTGCCAGCAACTCAAGGGCTGATCAGCCCCAGCATTTT

j_call: TRBJ2-5
d_call: .
clone_size: many
v_call: TRBV5-1
cdr3_aa: CASSLERQQETQYF
cdr3_nt: TGCGCCAGCAGCTTGGAGAGACAGCAAGAGACCCAGTACTTC

j_call: TRBJ2-5
d_call: .
clone_size: many
v_call: TRBV10-3
cdr3_aa: CAISPGTFQETQYF
cdr3_nt: TGTGCCATCAGTCCCGGGACTTTCCAAGAGACCCAGTACTTC

j_call: TRBJ2-3
d_call: .
clone_size: many
v_call: TRBV5-1
cdr3_aa: CASSLVGQTDTQYF
cdr3_nt: TGCGCCAGCAGCTTGGTGGGTCAGACAGATACGCAGTATTTT

j_call: TRBJ2-1
d_call: .
clone_size: many
v_call: TRBV29-1
cdr3_aa: CSVDRGEEGQYNEQFF
cdr3_nt: TGCAGCGTTGATAGGGGGGAGGAGGGGCAATACAATGAGCAGTTCTTC

j_call: TRBJ2-5
d_call: TRBD2
clone_size: .
v_call: TRBV5-1
cdr3_aa: CASSFGGRAVETQYF
cdr3_nt: TGCGCCAGCAGCTTCGGCGGGAGGGCCGTTGAGACCCAGTACTTC

j_call: TRBJ2-7
d_call: .
clone_size: many
v_call: TRBV7-2
cdr3_aa: CASSLAPSTGEQYF
cdr3_nt: TGTGCCAGCAGCTTAGCACCTTCGACGGGCGAGCAGTACTTC

j_call: TRBJ1-5
d_call: .
clone_size: many
v_call: TRBV27
cdr3_aa: CASSFSGVNQPQHF
cdr3_nt: TGTGCCAGCAGTTTTTCAGGGGTTAATCAGCCCCAGCATTTT

j_call: TRBJ2-7
d_call: TRBD1
clone_size: many
v_call: TRBV5-1
cdr3_aa: CASSLGQGGNEQYF
cdr3_nt: TGCGCCAGCAGCCTGGGACAGGGAGGGAACGAGCAGTACTTC

j_call: TRBJ1-4
d_call: .
clone_size: many
v_call: TRBV7-9
cdr3_aa: CATGGEKLFF
cdr3_nt: TGTGCCACTGGGGGCGAAAAACTGTTTTTT

j_call: TRBJ1-4
d_call: .
clone_size: many
v_call: TRBV19
cdr3_aa: CASRLTLGPNEKLFF
cdr3_nt: TGTGCCAGTAGACTCACCCTCGGACCGAATGAAAAACTGTTTTTT

j_call: TRBJ1-1
d_call: .
clone_size: many
v_call: TRBV29-1
cdr3_aa: CSARKNTEAFF
cdr3_nt: TGCAGCGCCCGGAAGAACACTGAAGCTTTCTTT

j_call: TRBJ2-3
d_call: .
clone_size: many
v_call: TRBV7-2
cdr3_aa: CASSSSGPLGDTQYF
cdr3_nt: TGTGCCAGCAGCTCATCCGGGCCCCTCGGAGATACGCAGTATTTT

j_call: TRBJ2-7
d_call: .
clone_size: .
v_call: TRBV5-1
cdr3_aa: CASTPAGVSHEQYF
cdr3_nt: TGCGCCAGCACCCCGGCAGGGGTAAGTCACGAGCAGTACTTC

j_call: TRBJ2-2
d_call: .
clone_size: many
v_call: TRBV10-3
cdr3_aa: CAISESEGGELFF
cdr3_nt: TGTGCCATCAGTGAGTCCGAGGGCGGGGAGCTGTTTTTT

j_call: TRBJ2-1
d_call: .
clone_size: many
v_call: TRBV28
cdr3_aa: CASSLIGGTYNEQFF
cdr3_nt: TGTGCCAGCAGTTTAATTGGGGGAACCTACAATGAGCAGTTCTTC

j_call: TRBJ1-2
d_call: TRBD1
clone_size: many
v_call: TRBV29-1
cdr3_aa: CSVDGTGPSRNYGYTF
cdr3_nt: TGCAGCGTTGACGGGACAGGTCCTTCCCGTAACTATGGCTACACCTTC

j_call: TRBJ2-2
d_call: .
clone_size: many
v_call: TRBV12-3/TRBV12-4
cdr3_aa: CAAGTGELFF
cdr3_nt: TGTGCGGCAGGAACCGGGGAGCTGTTTTTT

j_call: TRBJ1-1
d_call: .
clone_size: many
v_call: TRBV4-2
cdr3_aa: CASSQGGVNTEAFF
cdr3_nt: TGTGCCAGCAGCCAGGGAGGGGTGAACACTGAAGCTTTCTTT

j_call: TRBJ1-2
d_call: .
clone_size: many
v_call: TRBV18
cdr3_aa: CASSPGERRGYTF
cdr3_nt: TGTGCCAGCTCACCAGGGGAGAGGCGAGGCTACACCTTC

j_call: TRBJ2-4
d_call: .
clone_size: many
v_call: TRBV7-2
cdr3_aa: CASSRRRWEIAKNIQYF
cdr3_nt: TGTGCCAGCAGCCGGAGGAGATGGGAAATAGCCAAAAACATTCAGTACTTC

j_call: TRBJ2-1
d_call: TRBD2
clone_size: .
v_call: TRBV6-1
cdr3_aa: CASSFSGVEYNEQFF
cdr3_nt: TGTGCCAGCAGCTTTAGCGGGGTTGAATACAATGAGCAGTTCTTC

j_call: TRBJ1-1
d_call: .
clone_size: many
v_call: TRBV19
cdr3_aa: CASSIADRTEAFF
cdr3_nt: TGTGCCAGTAGTATAGCAGATCGGACTGAAGCTTTCTTT

j_call: TRBJ1-5
d_call: .
clone_size: .
v_call: TRBV4-1
cdr3_aa: CASSQYRDSNQPQHF
cdr3_nt: TGCGCCAGCAGCCAGTACAGGGATAGCAATCAGCCCCAGCATTTT

j_call: TRBJ2-2
d_call: TRBD1
clone_size: once
v_call: TRBV11-2
cdr3_aa: CASSSGTGGTGELFF
cdr3_nt: TGTGCCAGCAGCTCCGGGACAGGGGGCACCGGGGAGCTGTTTTTT

j_call: TRBJ2-7
d_call: TRBD1
clone_size: many
v_call: TRBV7-2
cdr3_aa: CASSLARLNRGPNYEQYF
cdr3_nt: TGTGCCAGCAGCTTAGCACGTCTCAACAGGGGGCCGAACTACGAGCAGTACTTC

j_call: TRBJ2-3
d_call: .
clone_size: .
v_call: TRBV5-1
cdr3_aa: CASRESASTDTQYF
cdr3_nt: TGCGCCAGCAGGGAAAGTGCTAGCACAGATACGCAGTATTTT

j_call: TRBJ1-2
d_call: TRBD1
clone_size: many
v_call: TRBV27
cdr3_aa: CASSLGAGGFGYTF
cdr3_nt: TGTGCCAGCAGTTTAGGTGCAGGGGGCTTTGGCTACACCTTC

j_call: TRBJ1-6
d_call: .
clone_size: many
v_call: TRBV7-2
cdr3_aa: CASSLLGNNSPLHF
cdr3_nt: TGTGCCAGCAGCTTACTGGGGAATAATTCACCCCTCCACTTT

j_call: TRBJ1-2
d_call: .
clone_size: many
v_call: TRBV27
cdr3_aa: CASSSPLQGSYGYTF
cdr3_nt: TGTGCCAGCAGTTCCCCATTACAGGGTAGCTATGGCTACACCTTC

j_call: TRBJ2-2
d_call: TRBD1
clone_size: many
v_call: TRBV4-1
cdr3_aa: CASSQERTGDMTAGELFF
cdr3_nt: TGCGCCAGCAGCCAAGAAAGGACAGGGGATATGACCGCCGGGGAGCTGTTTTTT

j_call: TRBJ2-5
d_call: TRBD1
clone_size: many
v_call: TRBV7-2
cdr3_aa: CASSYTGVQETQYF
cdr3_nt: TGTGCCAGCAGCTATACAGGGGTCCAAGAGACCCAGTACTTC

j_call: TRBJ2-5
d_call: TRBD2
clone_size: few
v_call: TRBV20-1
cdr3_aa: CSAQGLAVEETQYF
cdr3_nt: TGCAGTGCACAAGGACTAGCGGTCGAGGAGACCCAGTACTTC

j_call: TRBJ2-6
d_call: TRBD1
clone_size: .
v_call: TRBV4-2
cdr3_aa: CASSQEARTGTSGANVLTF
cdr3_nt: TGTGCCAGCAGCCAAGAAGCCCGGACAGGGACTTCTGGGGCCAACGTCCTGACTTTC

j_call: TRBJ1-2
d_call: .
clone_size: many
v_call: TRBV15
cdr3_aa: CATSRDRAAPDGYTF
cdr3_nt: TGTGCCACCAGCAGAGATCGGGCAGCCCCCGATGGCTACACCTTC

j_call: TRBJ2-7
d_call: .
clone_size: .
v_call: TRBV10-3
cdr3_aa: CAIRDSNYEQYF
cdr3_nt: TGTGCCATCAGGGACTCGAACTACGAGCAGTACTTC

j_call: TRBJ1-4
d_call: TRBD1
clone_size: many
v_call: TRBV6-1
cdr3_aa: CATGGANEKLFF
cdr3_nt: TGTGCTACAGGGGGGGCTAATGAAAAACTGTTTTTT

j_call: TRBJ2-1
d_call: .
clone_size: many
v_call: TRBV5-6
cdr3_aa: CASSLEANEQFF
cdr3_nt: TGTGCCAGCAGCTTGGAAGCCAATGAGCAGTTCTTC

j_call: TRBJ2-3
d_call: .
clone_size: many
v_call: TRBV6-1
cdr3_aa: CASSHDGGLTDTQYF
cdr3_nt: TGTGCCAGCAGCCACGACGGGGGTCTCACGGATACGCAGTATTTT

j_call: TRBJ2-5
d_call: .
clone_size: .
v_call: TRBV11-2
cdr3_aa: CASSLAKQGSYQETQYF
cdr3_nt: TGTGCCAGCAGCTTAGCAAAACAGGGCTCGTACCAAGAGACCCAGTACTTC

j_call: TRBJ2-5
d_call: .
clone_size: many
v_call: TRBV11-2
cdr3_aa: CASSLDPRREVQETQYF
cdr3_nt: TGTGCCAGCAGCTTAGATCCTCGGCGAGAGGTCCAAGAGACCCAGTACTTC

j_call: TRBJ2-3
d_call: TRBD2
clone_size: .
v_call: TRBV30
cdr3_aa: CAWSYGTTTDTQYF
cdr3_nt: TGTGCCTGGAGTTACGGGACTACCACAGATACGCAGTATTTT

j_call: TRBJ2-7
d_call: TRBD1
clone_size: .
v_call: TRBV6-2/TRBV6-3
cdr3_aa: CASSYPQGTYEQYF
cdr3_nt: TGTGCCAGCAGTTACCCACAGGGGACCTACGAGCAGTACTTC

j_call: TRBJ1-5
d_call: TRBD1
clone_size: few
v_call: TRBV6-1
cdr3_aa: CASSSNTGGRQPQHF
cdr3_nt: TGTGCCAGCAGCTCTAACACAGGGGGTCGTCAGCCCCAGCATTTT

j_call: TRBJ2-1
d_call: .
clone_size: few
v_call: TRBV12-3/TRBV12-4
cdr3_aa: CASSLSPGSYNEQFF
cdr3_nt: TGTGCCAGCAGTTTATCCCCGGGATCGTACAATGAGCAGTTCTTC

j_call: TRBJ2-5
d_call: .
clone_size: .
v_call: TRBV6-5
cdr3_aa: CASSYSSRREETQYF
cdr3_nt: TGTGCCAGCAGTTACTCGAGCCGAAGAGAAGAGACCCAGTACTTC

j_call: TRBJ2-3
d_call: TRBD1
clone_size: many
v_call: TRBV29-1
cdr3_aa: CSARQGSTDTQYF
cdr3_nt: TGCAGCGCCCGACAGGGGAGCACAGATACGCAGTATTTT

j_call: TRBJ2-5
d_call: .
clone_size: many
v_call: TRBV25-1
cdr3_aa: CASSPGAVETQYF
cdr3_nt: TGTGCCAGCAGTCCGGGAGCGGTGGAGACCCAGTACTTC

j_call: TRBJ2-7
d_call: .
clone_size: many
v_call: TRBV5-1
cdr3_aa: CASSLPLLQGKTYEQYF
cdr3_nt: TGCGCCAGCAGCTTGCCCCTCCTCCAGGGGAAGACGTACGAGCAGTACTTC

j_call: TRBJ1-6
d_call: .
clone_size: many
v_call: TRBV27
cdr3_aa: CASSMGALGDSPLHF
cdr3_nt: TGTGCCAGCAGCATGGGGGCCTTGGGGGATTCACCCCTCCACTTT

j_call: TRBJ2-2
d_call: .
clone_size: few
v_call: TRBV19
cdr3_aa: CASSVQGTTGELFF
cdr3_nt: TGTGCCAGTAGTGTCCAGGGTACGACCGGGGAGCTGTTTTTT